The rows below give T cell receptor beta chains drawn from one sample of a study of regulatory T cells in long-lasting Graves disease. MiXCR was run by TCRdb on the multiplex PCR reads, yielding one entry per CDR3 protein. The data hold roughly 520,000 distinct CDR3 sequences, with about 12% observed a single time. This same sample was also part of a study on T cells in Graves' hyperthyroidism and ophthalmopathy.

Sequences were derived from peripheral blood mononuclear cells (PBMCs), sampled at new diagnosis, from a patient treated with antithyroid drugs. These receptors came from a woman under 40 with Graves disease. Both conserved end residues are part of each CDR3. The order of the fields is CDR3 DNA, CDR3 protein, D gene, J gene, clone size, V gene. A D gene is named only where the DNA matches it firmly. Some rows mark clone size as missing; the rest say once, few, many or name a class of expanded clone.

cdr3_nt: TGTGCCAGCAGTACCTTTAGGACTAGCTACGAGCAGTACTTC
cdr3_aa: CASSTFRTSYEQYF
d_call: TRBD2
j_call: TRBJ2-7
clone_size: .
v_call: TRBV27

cdr3_nt: TGTGCCAGCAGTTACAGGGGAGGCGATGGCTACACCTTC
cdr3_aa: CASSYRGGDGYTF
d_call: TRBD1
j_call: TRBJ1-2
clone_size: many
v_call: TRBV12-3/TRBV12-4

cdr3_nt: TGTGCCAGCAGCCCAGACTCGGGGGGCAATCAGCCCCAGCATTTT
cdr3_aa: CASSPDSGGNQPQHF
d_call: .
j_call: TRBJ1-5
clone_size: few
v_call: TRBV7-2

cdr3_nt: TGCGCCAGCAGCCGGTTAAACAGGGGCAATGAGCAGTTCTTC
cdr3_aa: CASSRLNRGNEQFF
d_call: TRBD1
j_call: TRBJ2-1
clone_size: few
v_call: TRBV4-3

cdr3_nt: TGTGCCAGCACCTCTACCCGGTCCACACCGAACACTGAAGCTTTCTTT
cdr3_aa: CASTSTRSTPNTEAFF
d_call: .
j_call: TRBJ1-1
clone_size: few
v_call: TRBV4-2

cdr3_nt: TGCGCCAGCAGCTTGGCCGTTGGGGGGGGCCTTGAGACCCAGTACTTC
cdr3_aa: CASSLAVGGGLETQYF
d_call: .
j_call: TRBJ2-5
clone_size: many
v_call: TRBV5-1

cdr3_nt: TGTGCCAGCAGTGAGGGCTCCTCGGCAGATACGCAGTATTTT
cdr3_aa: CASSEGSSADTQYF
d_call: .
j_call: TRBJ2-3
clone_size: many
v_call: TRBV27

cdr3_nt: TGTGCCAGCAGTCCGTCCTCAACTAATGAAAAACTGTTTTTT
cdr3_aa: CASSPSSTNEKLFF
d_call: .
j_call: TRBJ1-4
clone_size: many
v_call: TRBV25-1

cdr3_nt: TGTGCCAGTAGTAGAAGGGGGCTGTATGGCTACACCTTC
cdr3_aa: CASSRRGLYGYTF
d_call: TRBD1
j_call: TRBJ1-2
clone_size: few
v_call: TRBV19

cdr3_nt: TGTGCCAGCAGCGTAGGCCATAACACAGATACGCAGTATTTT
cdr3_aa: CASSVGHNTDTQYF
d_call: .
j_call: TRBJ2-3
clone_size: few
v_call: TRBV9

cdr3_nt: TGTGCCAGCAGCTCGAGGAGCAATCAGCCCCAGCATTTT
cdr3_aa: CASSSRSNQPQHF
d_call: .
j_call: TRBJ1-5
clone_size: many
v_call: TRBV2

cdr3_nt: TGTGCCAGTAGTTGGTCCAACAATCAGCCCCAGCATTTT
cdr3_aa: CASSWSNNQPQHF
d_call: .
j_call: TRBJ1-5
clone_size: many
v_call: TRBV19

cdr3_nt: TGTGCCAGCAGCTTACGACGGGAGATAGCCAAAAACATTCAGTACTTC
cdr3_aa: CASSLRREIAKNIQYF
d_call: .
j_call: TRBJ2-4
clone_size: few
v_call: TRBV13

cdr3_nt: TGTGCCAGCAGCTTCGGTGGGTCTCGTTCTGAAGCTTTCTTT
cdr3_aa: CASSFGGSRSEAFF
d_call: .
j_call: TRBJ1-1
clone_size: many
v_call: TRBV11-3

cdr3_nt: TGTGCCAGCGCGGACAGGACTAATGAAAAACTGTTTTTT
cdr3_aa: CASADRTNEKLFF
d_call: TRBD1
j_call: TRBJ1-4
clone_size: many
v_call: TRBV18

cdr3_nt: TGCAGCGTTGAGGGGCTAGGACAGGCTAACTATGGCTACACCTTC
cdr3_aa: CSVEGLGQANYGYTF
d_call: TRBD1
j_call: TRBJ1-2
clone_size: many
v_call: TRBV29-1

cdr3_nt: TGTGCCAGCAACAAACTAGCGGGAGTGGGAGATACGCAGTATTTT
cdr3_aa: CASNKLAGVGDTQYF
d_call: TRBD2
j_call: TRBJ2-3
clone_size: .
v_call: TRBV6-1

cdr3_nt: TGTGCCACCTACTTACAGGGGTATGGCTACACCTTC
cdr3_aa: CATYLQGYGYTF
d_call: TRBD1
j_call: TRBJ1-2
clone_size: many
v_call: TRBV19

cdr3_nt: TGCGCCAGCAGCCAAGATACCAATTCTGGAAACACCATATATTTT
cdr3_aa: CASSQDTNSGNTIYF
d_call: .
j_call: TRBJ1-3
clone_size: .
v_call: TRBV4-3

cdr3_nt: TGTGCCAGCAGCTTGGGAGGACAGGGCCGAGAGACCCAGTACTTC
cdr3_aa: CASSLGGQGRETQYF
d_call: TRBD1
j_call: TRBJ2-5
clone_size: .
v_call: TRBV7-9

cdr3_nt: TGTGCCAGCAGTGATCTACTCGAGCAGTACTTC
cdr3_aa: CASSDLLEQYF
d_call: .
j_call: TRBJ2-7
clone_size: many
v_call: TRBV2

cdr3_nt: TGTGCCAGCAGCCAGGTAGAGGGGCCCCAGCATTTT
cdr3_aa: CASSQVEGPQHF
d_call: .
j_call: TRBJ1-5
clone_size: many
v_call: TRBV3-1

cdr3_nt: TGTGCCAGCAGTCTGACTAGCGGTGGAACCGGGGAGCTGTTTTTT
cdr3_aa: CASSLTSGGTGELFF
d_call: TRBD2
j_call: TRBJ2-2
clone_size: many
v_call: TRBV28

cdr3_nt: TGTGCCAGCAGACACGACAGGGGCTCGGACACCATATATTTT
cdr3_aa: CASRHDRGSDTIYF
d_call: TRBD1
j_call: TRBJ1-3
clone_size: .
v_call: TRBV12-3/TRBV12-4

cdr3_nt: TGTGCCAGCAGCACACAGGACACGCCCAACACCGGGGAGCTGTTTTTT
cdr3_aa: CASSTQDTPNTGELFF
d_call: .
j_call: TRBJ2-2
clone_size: many
v_call: TRBV7-9

cdr3_nt: TGTGCCAGCAGTCCGGGGGGCAATTCACCCCTCCACTTT
cdr3_aa: CASSPGGNSPLHF
d_call: .
j_call: TRBJ1-6
clone_size: many
v_call: TRBV6-1

cdr3_nt: TGTGCCAGCAGACCCGACCCGTCCGCCTACAATGAGCAGTTCTTC
cdr3_aa: CASRPDPSAYNEQFF
d_call: .
j_call: TRBJ2-1
clone_size: many
v_call: TRBV6-1

cdr3_nt: TGCAGTGCTACGCGGGACAGCGCTAACTATGGCTACACCTTC
cdr3_aa: CSATRDSANYGYTF
d_call: TRBD1
j_call: TRBJ1-2
clone_size: many
v_call: TRBV20-1

cdr3_nt: TGCAGTGCGAAAACCTCCGGGAATCAGCCCCAGCATTTT
cdr3_aa: CSAKTSGNQPQHF
d_call: .
j_call: TRBJ1-5
clone_size: many
v_call: TRBV20-1

cdr3_nt: TGTGCCAGCAGCCTTGGGACTAGCGGGAGGTCAGATACGCAGTATTTT
cdr3_aa: CASSLGTSGRSDTQYF
d_call: TRBD2
j_call: TRBJ2-3
clone_size: many
v_call: TRBV3-1

cdr3_nt: TGTGCCAGCCGGTACTCCCGACAGGGACTAGAGACCCAGTACTTC
cdr3_aa: CASRYSRQGLETQYF
d_call: .
j_call: TRBJ2-5
clone_size: many
v_call: TRBV6-5

cdr3_nt: TGCAGCGTTGAGGACAGGGAATTAGGGTACGAGCAGTACTTC
cdr3_aa: CSVEDRELGYEQYF
d_call: TRBD1
j_call: TRBJ2-7
clone_size: many
v_call: TRBV29-1

cdr3_nt: TGCAGTGCTACGGACGGGTTCTATGGCTACACCTTC
cdr3_aa: CSATDGFYGYTF
d_call: .
j_call: TRBJ1-2
clone_size: .
v_call: TRBV20-1

cdr3_nt: TGCGCCAGCAGCCCCTCGGCTAGCGGGCTAAACGGGGAGCTGTTTTTT
cdr3_aa: CASSPSASGLNGELFF
d_call: TRBD2
j_call: TRBJ2-2
clone_size: many
v_call: TRBV5-1

cdr3_nt: TGCAGTGCTAGAGCACTCCCGGGAGGGGGAGTAGGCTACAATGAGCAGTTCTTC
cdr3_aa: CSARALPGGGVGYNEQFF
d_call: TRBD2
j_call: TRBJ2-1
clone_size: few
v_call: TRBV20-1

cdr3_nt: TGTGCCAGCAGTACCCGGACAGGAGAAGCTTTCTTT
cdr3_aa: CASSTRTGEAFF
d_call: TRBD1
j_call: TRBJ1-1
clone_size: many
v_call: TRBV28

cdr3_nt: TGTGCCAGCAGCCAAGTCAGCGATGCCGCGCAGACCCAGTACTTC
cdr3_aa: CASSQVSDAAQTQYF
d_call: .
j_call: TRBJ2-5
clone_size: .
v_call: TRBV4-2

cdr3_nt: TGCGCCAGCAGCTTTGTCGTCACCGGGGAGCTGTTTTTT
cdr3_aa: CASSFVVTGELFF
d_call: .
j_call: TRBJ2-2
clone_size: few
v_call: TRBV5-1

cdr3_nt: TGTGCCAGCAGTTTTAGCGGGGAGGGGAACGACAATCAGCCCCAGCATTTT
cdr3_aa: CASSFSGEGNDNQPQHF
d_call: .
j_call: TRBJ1-5
clone_size: few
v_call: TRBV12-3/TRBV12-4

cdr3_nt: TGTGCCAGCAGCGTGAAGGGGTCGACCTACGAGCAGTACTTC
cdr3_aa: CASSVKGSTYEQYF
d_call: .
j_call: TRBJ2-7
clone_size: .
v_call: TRBV5-4

cdr3_nt: TGTGCCAGCAGCGTAAGCGGGAGTTACACCGGGGAGCTGTTTTTT
cdr3_aa: CASSVSGSYTGELFF
d_call: TRBD2
j_call: TRBJ2-2
clone_size: many
v_call: TRBV9

cdr3_nt: TGTGCCAGCAGTCCTCGGGTTGATCAGCCCCAGCATTTT
cdr3_aa: CASSPRVDQPQHF
d_call: .
j_call: TRBJ1-5
clone_size: many
v_call: TRBV7-2

cdr3_nt: TGTGCCAGCAGGGCTAGCGGGAGCTACGAGCAGTACTTC
cdr3_aa: CASRASGSYEQYF
d_call: TRBD2
j_call: TRBJ2-7
clone_size: many
v_call: TRBV2

cdr3_nt: TGTGCCAGCAGTTACTCTTTTGGGCAGACACAAGAGACCCAGTACTTC
cdr3_aa: CASSYSFGQTQETQYF
d_call: .
j_call: TRBJ2-5
clone_size: many
v_call: TRBV6-5

cdr3_nt: TGTGCCAGCAGCCAGAGACTAGCGGGACGAGAGACCCAGTACTTC
cdr3_aa: CASSQRLAGRETQYF
d_call: TRBD2
j_call: TRBJ2-5
clone_size: many
v_call: TRBV11-3

cdr3_nt: TGTGCCAGCAGTTTTGGGACTCCCGATTCGCAGTATTTT
cdr3_aa: CASSFGTPDSQYF
d_call: .
j_call: TRBJ2-3
clone_size: many
v_call: TRBV12-3/TRBV12-4

cdr3_nt: TGTGCCAGCAGTGAAAATGAGGGGGTGCTTCGGGAGCTGTTTTTT
cdr3_aa: CASSENEGVLRELFF
d_call: .
j_call: TRBJ2-2
clone_size: many
v_call: TRBV6-2/TRBV6-3

cdr3_nt: TGTGCCAGCAGTACCCGGGACACTCTTCCCTACGAGCAGTACTTC
cdr3_aa: CASSTRDTLPYEQYF
d_call: .
j_call: TRBJ2-7
clone_size: few
v_call: TRBV6-1

cdr3_nt: TGTGCCAGCAGTGAATATATTCGAGCGGGAGGGTCGGGTGAGCAGTTCTTC
cdr3_aa: CASSEYIRAGGSGEQFF
d_call: TRBD2
j_call: TRBJ2-1
clone_size: many
v_call: TRBV25-1

cdr3_nt: TGCAGCGCCTTAAAGCGGGACGGCTACAATGAGCAGTTCTTC
cdr3_aa: CSALKRDGYNEQFF
d_call: TRBD2
j_call: TRBJ2-1
clone_size: .
v_call: TRBV29-1

cdr3_nt: TGTGCCAGCTCGCCAGGGGGCCCTAGCTCCTACGAGCAGTACTTC
cdr3_aa: CASSPGGPSSYEQYF
d_call: TRBD1
j_call: TRBJ2-7
clone_size: many
v_call: TRBV18

cdr3_nt: TGTGCCAGCAGCCAGAGAGACAGGGGCTTAACCAAAAACATTCAGTACTTC
cdr3_aa: CASSQRDRGLTKNIQYF
d_call: TRBD1
j_call: TRBJ2-4
clone_size: .
v_call: TRBV3-1

cdr3_nt: TGTGCCAGTCGAATCTGGACAGGGGGCACCAACTATGGCTACACCTTC
cdr3_aa: CASRIWTGGTNYGYTF
d_call: TRBD1
j_call: TRBJ1-2
clone_size: few
v_call: TRBV19

cdr3_nt: TGTGCCAGCACCGCACAGGGAGCAACTAATGAAAAACTGTTTTTT
cdr3_aa: CASTAQGATNEKLFF
d_call: .
j_call: TRBJ1-4
clone_size: .
v_call: TRBV2

cdr3_nt: TGCGCCAGCAGAGGGGAGAGTGAAAAACTGTTTTTT
cdr3_aa: CASRGESEKLFF
d_call: .
j_call: TRBJ1-4
clone_size: few
v_call: TRBV5-1

cdr3_nt: TGTGCCAGCAGTAGGTGGGGGCGAGTCACTGAAGCTTTCTTT
cdr3_aa: CASSRWGRVTEAFF
d_call: .
j_call: TRBJ1-1
clone_size: .
v_call: TRBV6-2/TRBV6-3

cdr3_nt: TGTGCCAGCAGGGGGACAGGGACCTACAATGAGCAGTTCTTC
cdr3_aa: CASRGTGTYNEQFF
d_call: TRBD1
j_call: TRBJ2-1
clone_size: many
v_call: TRBV27

cdr3_nt: TGTGCCAGCAGCTCGCGAGGGGTTCAGCCCCAGCATTTT
cdr3_aa: CASSSRGVQPQHF
d_call: .
j_call: TRBJ1-5
clone_size: few
v_call: TRBV7-2